The source of this T cell receptor beta chain is a study of blood T cell repertoires in COVID-19. This clone was observed a handful of times. Trimming removed 7 bases from V and 2 bases from J; junction bases left unmatched: 4. Germline V CDR1 and CDR2: ENHRY, SYGVKD. The CDR3 spans 13 residues. Data came from immunoSEQ multiplex PCR; TCRdb stores just in-frame clones and leaves some out. The sample lists just over 250,000 clones, roughly 90% occurring once. The chain is built from TRBV10-3 and TRBJ1-2; TRBD1 aligns across 7 bases. Sequenced material: peripheral blood. The sequence was collected from a man in his sixties who had recovered from COVID-19. CDR3 sequence (DNA): TGTGCCATCAACTCAGGGGGGAACTATGGCTACACCTTC. Translated, it gives CAINSGGNYGYTF.